A selection of T cell receptor beta chains follows, all from one sample in a study of T cells in Graves' hyperthyroidism and ophthalmopathy. A single record per CDR3 protein comes from TCRdb applying MiXCR to the multiplex PCR reads. There are 500,000 to 650,000 distinct CDR3 sequences in the sample; approximately 14% occur only once, and around 13% lies in the top ten. Sequences were obtained from blood. The receptors originated from a woman aged 40-49 years with Graves' hyperthyroidism. The CDR3 runs from the conserved cysteine through the conserved F or W. A D gene is named only where the DNA matches it firmly. Some rows have no size entry. The others give once, few or many, or a class for an expanded clone.

>TRBV29-1|few|TRBJ2-3|TRBD1
TGCAGCGCCCGACAGGGGCTTCTGGGTACGCAGTATTTT
CSARQGLLGTQYF
>TRBV27|many|TRBJ1-6|-
TGTGCCAGCAGTCAGAACGGGGGGCTGGATTCACCCCTCCACTTT
CASSQNGGLDSPLHF
>TRBV7-9|few|TRBJ2-2|TRBD1
TGTGCCAGCAGAGAGAGACGGACAGGGTCGAACACCGGGGAGCTGTTTTTT
CASRERRTGSNTGELFF
>TRBV28|-|TRBJ1-4|-
TGTGCCAGCAGTTTAGGGCAGGTTTGGGAAAAACTGTTTTTT
CASSLGQVWEKLFF
>TRBV20-1|-|TRBJ2-3|TRBD2
TGCAGTGCGACCGGGACTAGCGTCCATACGCAGTATTTT
CSATGTSVHTQYF
>TRBV30|many|TRBJ2-1|TRBD2
TGTGCCTGGAGTAGGACTAGCGCTGAGCAGTTCTTC
CAWSRTSAEQFF
>TRBV5-1|many|TRBJ1-4|TRBD1
TGCGCCAGCAGCTTGGGGGACAGGCGTGCAACTAATGAAAAACTGTTTTTT
CASSLGDRRATNEKLFF
>TRBV28|many|TRBJ2-3|TRBD2
TGTGCCAGCAGTTCCACAGGTTTGGGGCTAGCGGGAGAGGGAGATACGCAGTATTTT
CASSSTGLGLAGEGDTQYF
>TRBV6-6|many|TRBJ2-5|TRBD1
TGTGCCAGCAGTTACCTTTTCGGGACAGCCCAAGAGACCCAGTACTTC
CASSYLFGTAQETQYF
>TRBV2|many|TRBJ1-2|-
TGTGCCAGCAGTCCCCTCTCGGAAAACTATGGCTACACCTTC
CASSPLSENYGYTF
>TRBV24-1|many|TRBJ2-1|-
TGTGCCACCAGTGATCCCGGGACGCCCGTCTACAATGAGCAGTTCTTC
CATSDPGTPVYNEQFF
>TRBV4-2|few|TRBJ2-5|-
TGTGCCAGCAGCCAAGAATTAAGCCCAAAAGAGACCCAGTACTTC
CASSQELSPKETQYF
>TRBV12-3/TRBV12-4|-|TRBJ2-1|TRBD2
TGTGCCAGCAGTGGGGGGGGAAACAATGAGCAGTTCTTC
CASSGGGNNEQFF
>TRBV5-1|few|TRBJ2-2|-
TGCGCCAGCAGCTTTGAGCCCCAGGGTGGGGAGCTGTTTTTT
CASSFEPQGGELFF
>TRBV5-6|few|TRBJ2-3|-
TGTGCCAGCAGCTTGGAAGCGGAGGGCACAGATACGCAGTATTTT
CASSLEAEGTDTQYF
>TRBV30|many|TRBJ1-1|-
TGTGCCTGGAGTGTGGCCGGGCTCACTGAAGCTTTCTTT
CAWSVAGLTEAFF
>TRBV12-3/TRBV12-4|many|TRBJ1-2|-
TGTGCCAGCAGTTTGCAGGGGAGCTATGGCTACACCTTC
CASSLQGSYGYTF
>TRBV19|-|TRBJ2-7|TRBD2
TGTGCCAGTAGTATTATTAGTAGCGGGAGACCCTACGAGCAGTACTTC
CASSIISSGRPYEQYF
>TRBV28|many|TRBJ1-1|-
TGTGCCAGCAGTCGACCGACAAGGAGCTCTGAAGCTTTCTTT
CASSRPTRSSEAFF
>TRBV14|-|TRBJ2-5|-
TGTGCCAGCAGCCCCGTGACGAACCAAGAGACCCAGTACTTC
CASSPVTNQETQYF
>TRBV5-1|many|TRBJ2-7|TRBD1
TGCGCCAGCAGCTTGGGACAGGGGCGGGACGAGCAGTACTTC
CASSLGQGRDEQYF
>TRBV9|-|TRBJ2-5|-
TGTGCCAGCAGCGTAGCGCCTAGCGTACAAGGGACCCAGTACTTC
CASSVAPSVQGTQYF
>TRBV5-1|-|TRBJ2-5|TRBD2
TGCGCCAGCAGCCTCAGGACTAGCGGAGGAGGGGAGACCCAGTACTTC
CASSLRTSGGGETQYF
>TRBV7-2|-|TRBJ2-1|TRBD2
TGTGCCAGCAGCTTGGATAGCGGGAGCATGAATGAGCAGTTCTTC
CASSLDSGSMNEQFF
>TRBV7-2|many|TRBJ2-1|-
TGTGCCAGCAGCTTAGCCTACGACTACAATGAGCAGTTCTTC
CASSLAYDYNEQFF
>TRBV24-1|-|TRBJ1-2|-
TGTGCCACCGGCCCCGCGGGGGACATCCGGGGCTACACCTTC
CATGPAGDIRGYTF
>TRBV10-2|many|TRBJ2-7|-
TGCGCCAGCAGTGTGGGCAAAGCCTACGAGCAGTACTTC
CASSVGKAYEQYF
>TRBV2|many|TRBJ2-7|-
TGTGCCAGCAGTGAGTGGTACGAGCAGTACTTC
CASSEWYEQYF
>TRBV11-1|many|TRBJ2-7|TRBD1
TGTGCCAGCAGCCATGGGACAGGGGGTCCCTACGAGCAGTACTTC
CASSHGTGGPYEQYF
>TRBV20-1|-|TRBJ2-3|TRBD2
TGCAGTGCTAGTACTCCTAGCGGATTCACAGATACGCAGTATTTT
CSASTPSGFTDTQYF
>TRBV6-1|once|TRBJ1-4|TRBD1
TGTGCCAGCCAAAGAAGGACAGGGGGGGGTGAAAAACTGTTTTTT
CASQRRTGGGEKLFF
>TRBV19|-|TRBJ1-1|-
TGTGCCAGTAGCCGTGGGGGGGTAGCTGAAGCTTTCTTT
CASSRGGVAEAFF
>TRBV19|few|TRBJ1-5|TRBD1
TGTGCCAGTCGGGACAGGGAGTATCAGCCCCAGCATTTT
CASRDREYQPQHF
>TRBV6-1|many|TRBJ2-1|-
TGTGCCAGCACCCGTGGCGGGACCTACAATGAGCAGTTCTTC
CASTRGGTYNEQFF
>TRBV29-1|-|TRBJ1-2|TRBD1
TGCAGCGTTGACCCTCCGACAGGGAGCATCTTTGGCTACACCTTC
CSVDPPTGSIFGYTF
>TRBV19|-|TRBJ1-1|TRBD1
TGTGCCAGTAGTATAAGGGACAGGACTGAAGCTTTCTTT
CASSIRDRTEAFF
>TRBV20-1|many|TRBJ2-3|-
TGCAGTGCCATGACCAGCACAGATACGCAGTATTTT
CSAMTSTDTQYF
>TRBV15|-|TRBJ2-2|TRBD2
TGTGCCACCAGCAGGTTCCGACAAAAGAGCGGGAGTGCCGGGGAGCTGTTTTTT
CATSRFRQKSGSAGELFF
>TRBV29-1|few|TRBJ1-1|-
TGCAGCGCAATCTCCGGGAACACTGAAGCTTTCTTT
CSAISGNTEAFF
>TRBV2|many|TRBJ2-2|-
TGTGCCAGCAGAAACGCCGGGAAGTCGTGGACCGGGGAGCTGTTTTTT
CASRNAGKSWTGELFF